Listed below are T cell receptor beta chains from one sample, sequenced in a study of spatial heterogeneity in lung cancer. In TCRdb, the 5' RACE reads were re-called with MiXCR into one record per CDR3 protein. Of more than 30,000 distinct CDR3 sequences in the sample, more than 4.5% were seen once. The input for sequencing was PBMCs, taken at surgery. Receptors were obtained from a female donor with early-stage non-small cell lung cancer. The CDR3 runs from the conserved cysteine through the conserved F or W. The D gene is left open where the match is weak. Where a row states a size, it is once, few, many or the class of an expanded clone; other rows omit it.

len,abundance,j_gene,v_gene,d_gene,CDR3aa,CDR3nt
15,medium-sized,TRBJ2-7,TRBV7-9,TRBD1,CASSSRDRGAYEQYF,TGTGCCAGCAGCTCCCGGGACAGGGGTGCCTACGAGCAGTACTTC
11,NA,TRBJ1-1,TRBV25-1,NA,CASSVTDNLFF,TGTGCCAGCAGTGTGACAGACAACCTTTTCTTT
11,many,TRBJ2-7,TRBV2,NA,CASSEEYEQYF,TGTGCCAGCAGTGAAGAATACGAGCAGTACTTC
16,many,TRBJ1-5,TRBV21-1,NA,CASSKEEKGRGQPQHF,TGTGCCAGCAGCAAAGAGGAGAAGGGCAGAGGTCAGCCCCAGCATTTT
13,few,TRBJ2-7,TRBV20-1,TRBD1,CSASGQGAYEQYF,TGCAGTGCGTCAGGACAGGGGGCGTACGAGCAGTACTTC
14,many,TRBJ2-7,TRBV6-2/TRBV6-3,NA,CASSSTRKVGEQYF,TGTGCCAGCAGTTCCACCAGGAAGGTGGGCGAGCAGTACTTC
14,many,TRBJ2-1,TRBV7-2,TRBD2,CASSPVGGYNEQFF,TGTGCCAGCAGCCCGGTGGGGGGGTACAATGAGCAGTTCTTC
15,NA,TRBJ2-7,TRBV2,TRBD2,CASRGLGLAENEQYF,TGTGCCAGCAGGGGACTCGGACTAGCGGAAAACGAGCAGTACTTC
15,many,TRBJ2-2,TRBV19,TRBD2,CASSILREKTGELFF,TGTGCCAGTAGTATATTGCGGGAGAAGACCGGGGAGCTGTTTTTT
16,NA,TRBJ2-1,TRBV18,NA,CASSPTGGRPDNEQFF,TGTGCCAGCTCACCTACCGGGGGGCGGCCAGACAATGAGCAGTTCTTC
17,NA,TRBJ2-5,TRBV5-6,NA,CASSPGAGRFWQETQYF,TGTGCCAGCTCCCCGGGGGCGGGACGGTTCTGGCAAGAGACCCAGTACTTC
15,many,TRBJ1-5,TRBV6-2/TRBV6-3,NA,CASSLGSYSRQPQHF,TGTGCCAGCAGTCTCGGGTCTTATTCGAGACAGCCCCAGCATTTT
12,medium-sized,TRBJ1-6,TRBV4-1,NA,CASSLVNSPLHF,TGCGCCAGCAGCCTAGTAAATTCACCCCTCCACTTT
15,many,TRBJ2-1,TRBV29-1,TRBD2,CSVEAPRGGSSEQFF,TGCAGCGTTGAAGCCCCTCGGGGGGGCAGCAGTGAGCAGTTCTTC
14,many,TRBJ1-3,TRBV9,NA,CASSAGADGNTIYF,TGTGCCAGCAGCGCGGGAGCGGACGGAAACACCATATATTTT
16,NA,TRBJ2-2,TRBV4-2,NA,CASSQERTTNTGELFF,TGTGCCAGCAGCCAAGAAAGGACAACGAACACCGGGGAGCTGTTTTTT
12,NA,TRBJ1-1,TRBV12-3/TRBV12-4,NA,CASSENTAEAFF,TGTGCCAGCAGTGAAAACACGGCTGAAGCTTTCTTT
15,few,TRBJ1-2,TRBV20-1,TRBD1,CSARPDRGQNYGYTF,TGCAGTGCTAGACCCGACAGGGGGCAGAACTATGGCTACACCTTC
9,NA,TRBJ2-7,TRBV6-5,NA,CASGYEQYF,TGTGCCAGCGGCTACGAGCAGTACTTC
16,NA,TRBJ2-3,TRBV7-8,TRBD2,CASSSTGGTSTDTQYF,TGTGCCAGCAGCTCGACCGGGGGGACTAGCACAGATACGCAGTATTTT
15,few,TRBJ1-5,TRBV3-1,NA,CASSQAGSGNQPQHF,TGTGCCAGCAGCCAAGCAGGGTCGGGCAATCAGCCCCAGCATTTT
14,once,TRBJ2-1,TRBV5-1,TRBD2,CASSLSGGQNEQFF,TGCGCCAGCAGCTTGTCGGGAGGTCAAAATGAGCAGTTCTTC
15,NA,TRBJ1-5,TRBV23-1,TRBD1,CASHRQGGDNQPQHF,TGCGCCAGCCACCGACAGGGAGGTGACAATCAGCCCCAGCATTTT
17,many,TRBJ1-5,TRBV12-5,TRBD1,CASASPRDRSFNQPQHF,TGTGCTAGTGCCTCTCCCCGGGACAGGAGCTTCAATCAGCCCCAGCATTTT
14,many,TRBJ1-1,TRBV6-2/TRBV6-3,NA,CASRDPIGNTEAFF,TGTGCCAGCAGAGACCCCATTGGGAACACTGAAGCTTTCTTT
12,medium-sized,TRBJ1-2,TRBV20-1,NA,CSARNRDYGYTF,TGCAGTGCTAGGAACAGGGACTATGGCTACACCTTC
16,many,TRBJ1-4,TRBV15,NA,CATSRDRSQGDEKLFF,TGTGCCACCAGCAGAGATAGGAGTCAAGGGGATGAAAAACTGTTTTTT
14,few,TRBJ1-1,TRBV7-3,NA,CASSLSSTGNEAFF,TGTGCCAGCAGCTTAAGCTCCACGGGGAACGAAGCTTTCTTT
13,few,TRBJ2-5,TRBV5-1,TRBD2,CASNPSGGETQYF,TGCGCCAGCAACCCTAGCGGGGGGGAGACCCAGTACTTC
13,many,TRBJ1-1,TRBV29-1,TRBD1,CSVATGVNTEAFF,TGCAGCGTTGCGACAGGGGTGAACACTGAAGCTTTCTTT
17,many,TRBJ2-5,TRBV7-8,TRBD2,CASSLALAGGSQETQYF,TGTGCCAGCAGCTTAGCTTTAGCGGGGGGGAGTCAAGAGACCCAGTACTTC
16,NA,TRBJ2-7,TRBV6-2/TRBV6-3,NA,CASSYKAHEFSYEQYF,TGTGCCAGCAGTTACAAGGCGCACGAGTTCTCCTACGAGCAGTACTTC
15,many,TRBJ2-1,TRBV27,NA,CASSLYREVMNEQFF,TGTGCCAGCAGTTTATACAGGGAGGTGATGAATGAGCAGTTCTTC
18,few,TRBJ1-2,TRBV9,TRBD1,CASSGRILRDREGYGYTF,TGTGCCAGCAGCGGAAGGATCCTGAGGGACAGGGAAGGCTATGGCTACACCTTC
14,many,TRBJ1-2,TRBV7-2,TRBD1,CASRPQGMGYGYTF,TGTGCCAGCAGGCCACAGGGGATGGGCTATGGCTACACCTTC
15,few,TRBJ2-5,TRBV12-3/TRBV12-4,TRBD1,CASSFLQGYQETQYF,TGTGCCAGCAGTTTCCTACAGGGGTACCAAGAGACCCAGTACTTC
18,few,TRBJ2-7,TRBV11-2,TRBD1,CASSYGQGRTLRPYEQYF,TGTGCCAGCAGCTACGGACAGGGACGAACTCTAAGACCCTACGAGCAGTACTTC
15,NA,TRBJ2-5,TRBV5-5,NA,CASSADWTVQGTQYF,TGTGCCAGCAGCGCCGATTGGACGGTCCAAGGGACCCAGTACTTC
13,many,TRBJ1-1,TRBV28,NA,CASLRTQGSFSFF,TGTGCCAGCCTTAGGACGCAGGGATCGTTTTCTTTCTTT
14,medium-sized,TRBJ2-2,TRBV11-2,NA,CASSPIKGTGELFF,TGTGCCAGCAGCCCTATAAAGGGCACCGGGGAGCTGTTTTTT
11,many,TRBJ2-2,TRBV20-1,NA,CSAPPPLELFF,TGCAGTGCACCACCGCCGTTGGAGCTGTTTTTT
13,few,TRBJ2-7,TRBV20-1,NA,CSAIHRVGYEQYF,TGCAGTGCTATTCACAGGGTTGGGTACGAGCAGTACTTC
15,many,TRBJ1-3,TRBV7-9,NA,CASSSPGTRGNTIYF,TGTGCCAGCAGCTCCCCGGGAACGAGGGGAAACACCATATATTTT
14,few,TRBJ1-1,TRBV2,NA,CASSIQGGDTEAFF,TGTGCCAGCAGTATCCAGGGTGGGGACACTGAAGCTTTCTTT
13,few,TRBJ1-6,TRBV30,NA,CAWKTTGNSPLHF,TGTGCCTGGAAAACCACAGGGAATTCACCCCTCCACTTT
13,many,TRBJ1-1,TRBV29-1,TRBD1,CSVRPQQGAIAFF,TGCAGCGTCCGCCCTCAACAGGGGGCGATAGCTTTCTTT
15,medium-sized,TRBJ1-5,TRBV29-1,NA,CTLRRTRVPVGPQHF,TGCACCTTAAGACGGACAAGGGTTCCCGTTGGGCCCCAGCATTTT
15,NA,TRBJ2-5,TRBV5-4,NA,CVSSLVVGGWETQYF,TGTGTCAGCAGCTTGGTAGTAGGGGGTTGGGAGACCCAGTACTTC
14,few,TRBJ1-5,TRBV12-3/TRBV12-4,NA,CASSGTAVDQPQHF,TGTGCCAGCAGCGGGACGGCGGTGGATCAGCCCCAGCATTTT
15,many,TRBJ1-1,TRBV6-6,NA,CASSSLGEGGAEAFF,TGTGCCAGCAGTTCCCTCGGAGAGGGGGGCGCTGAAGCTTTCTTT